At least ten counts were recorded for the clone carrying this TCR beta chain. This record comes from a study of T-cell reconstitution after alpha-beta-depleted transplantation in children. J was trimmed by 6 bases and V by 3 bases; bases with no gene match: 5. Germline CDR1 and CDR2: SGDLS and YYNGEE. This CDR3 is built from 15 residues. It was with unique molecular identifiers that the TCRbeta library was prepared. TCRdb redid the calling of the PCR reads with MiXCR, one entry per CDR3 protein. The sample has more than 90,000 distinct CDR3 sequences; roughly 7.7% are singletons. V usage is TRBV9 and J usage is TRBJ2-1; TRBD2 matches 11 bases. The sequence came from a human donor who donated a stem cell graft to a child with congenital amegakaryocytic thrombocytopenia. Source: PBMCs from the stem cell graft donor, taken from the stem cell graft. CDR3 nucleotide sequence: TGTGCCAGCAGCGCCCTAGCGGGGGGTCGCAATGAGCAGTTCTTC. Translated: CASSALAGGRNEQFF.